These T cell receptor beta chains were read from a single sample in a study of blood T cell repertoires in COVID-19. The protocol was immunoSEQ multiplex PCR, while the TCRdb copy is restricted to in-frame clones and leaves out a portion. This table holds under 150,000 clones, around 80% found once. Sequenced: peripheral blood. These receptors were obtained from a man in his sixties with active or convalescent COVID-19. CDR3s include the opening cysteine and the closing phenylalanine or tryptophan. D genes are given only for firm matches. Not all rows give a size; the values are once, few, many and, for expanded clones, a class.

v_gene: TRBV11-2
j_gene: TRBJ1-1
abundance: once
d_gene: TRBD1
CDR3aa: CASSPGGIEAFF
CDR3nt: TGTGCCAGCAGCCCAGGGGGGATTGAAGCTTTCTTT

v_gene: TRBV3-1/TRBV3-2
j_gene: TRBJ1-1
abundance: NA
d_gene: TRBD1
CDR3aa: CASSQRQGAGTEAFF
CDR3nt: TGTGCCAGCAGCCAACGACAGGGGGCCGGCACTGAAGCTTTCTTT

v_gene: TRBV7-2
j_gene: TRBJ1-2
abundance: few
d_gene: NA
CDR3aa: CASSPRGSNYGYTF
CDR3nt: TGTGCCAGCAGCCCACGGGGGTCTAACTATGGCTACACCTTC

v_gene: TRBV5-1
j_gene: TRBJ2-2
abundance: few
d_gene: TRBD2
CDR3aa: CASRLLALSNGELFF
CDR3nt: TGCGCCAGCAGGTTACTAGCGCTCTCGAACGGGGAGCTGTTTTTT

v_gene: TRBV29-1
j_gene: TRBJ1-1
abundance: NA
d_gene: TRBD1
CDR3aa: CSVIRQGASEAFF
CDR3nt: TGCAGCGTTATTCGACAGGGGGCATCTGAAGCTTTCTTT

v_gene: TRBV18
j_gene: TRBJ2-3
abundance: NA
d_gene: NA
CDR3aa: CASSPPEVDTQYF
CDR3nt: TGTGCCAGCTCACCCCCAGAGGTAGATACGCAGTATTTT

v_gene: TRBV9
j_gene: TRBJ1-3
abundance: NA
d_gene: NA
CDR3aa: CASSVGGHSSGNTIYF
CDR3nt: TGTGCCAGCAGCGTAGGAGGACATAGCTCTGGAAACACCATATATTTT

v_gene: TRBV30
j_gene: TRBJ1-6
abundance: once
d_gene: NA
CDR3aa: CAWSSGTPNSPLHF
CDR3nt: TGTGCCTGGAGTAGCGGAACACCTAATTCACCCCTCCACTTT

v_gene: TRBV30
j_gene: TRBJ2-3
abundance: NA
d_gene: TRBD2
CDR3aa: CAWRGGSIDLTSDTQYF
CDR3nt: TGTGCCTGGAGGGGAGGGTCTATTGATCTCACATCAGATACGCAGTATTTT

v_gene: TRBV3-1/TRBV3-2
j_gene: TRBJ2-7
abundance: NA
d_gene: NA
CDR3aa: CASSQVGGSYEQYF
CDR3nt: TGTGCCAGCAGCCAAGTCGGGGGCTCCTACGAGCAGTACTTC

v_gene: TRBV9
j_gene: TRBJ2-2
abundance: NA
d_gene: NA
CDR3aa: CASSALEGAGELFF
CDR3nt: TGTGCCAGCAGCGCGCTGGAGGGCGCCGGGGAGCTGTTTTTT

v_gene: TRBV7-2
j_gene: TRBJ1-1
abundance: NA
d_gene: NA
CDR3aa: CASSLGGPGGTTEAFF
CDR3nt: TGTGCCAGCAGCTTAGGGGGTCCGGGGGGAACGACCGAAGCTTTCTTT

v_gene: TRBV5-8
j_gene: TRBJ1-1
abundance: NA
d_gene: NA
CDR3aa: CASSLGIKRGNTEAFF
CDR3nt: TGTGCCAGCAGCTTGGGGATAAAAAGGGGGAACACTGAAGCTTTCTTT